Sequencing of this T cell receptor beta chain was carried out in a study of shared clonotypes between healthy human individuals. CDR1 is SGHRS, CDR2 YFSETQ, per germline. Trimming took off 5 bases at V and 0 bases at J, with 15 bases between the two ends. There are 16 residues in the CDR3. TCRdb keeps only in-frame clones here, not all; method: immunoSEQ multiplex PCR. The sample has about 380,000 clones; around 96% are singletons. This clone occurred once. This CDR3 is also generated by other DNA sequences in the sample. This receptor was taken from a man aged 30-40 years in good health. The sequenced material came from memory CD8+ T cells sorted from blood. Subset specified: CD45RO+ cells pooled with CCR7-negative TemRA cells. V gene TRBV5-1 combines with J gene TRBJ2-1, with TRBD1 as a possible D gene (5 bases). CDR3: CASSGATKGSYNEQFF. The DNA of the CDR3 is TGCGCCAGCAGTGGGGCGACCAAAGGCTCCTACAATGAGCAGTTCTTC.